These T cell receptor beta chains were read from a single sample in a study of shared clonotypes between healthy human individuals. The assay was immunoSEQ multiplex PCR, and TCRdb's table has in-frame clones only and misses some. This sample yields roughly 2 million clones, of which roughly 95% are seen a single time; 1.1% belongs to the top ten. The sequencing input was naive CD8+ T cells sorted from blood. These receptors were collected from a man between 18 and 29 years old in good health. Both conserved end residues are part of each CDR3. The D gene is left open where the match is weak. Clone size is not always given. Where it is, it says once, few, many or a class for expanded clones.

V gene	clone size	D gene	J gene	CDR3 DNA	CDR3 protein
TRBV9	-	-	TRBJ1-1	TGTGCCAGCAGCTCGTGGGGGGGCGCGGGCACTGAAGCTTTCTTT	CASSSWGGAGTEAFF
TRBV4-3	once	-	TRBJ1-3	TGCGCCAGCAGCCCCTCATGGCCTAATGGGGGAAACACCATATATTTT	CASSPSWPNGGNTIYF
TRBV10-3	-	TRBD1	TRBJ2-7	TGTGCCATCAGCGGACAGGACGAATTCTACGAGCAGTACTTC	CAISGQDEFYEQYF
TRBV7-9	-	TRBD1	TRBJ1-2	TGTGCCAGCAGCTTTACTCCAGGGGGTAACTATGGCTACACCTTC	CASSFTPGGNYGYTF
TRBV9	once	-	TRBJ1-2	TGTGCCAGCAGCGAACCGGGTTCCCAGACGCCGGCTAACTATGGCTGCACCTTC	CASSEPGSQTPANYGCTF
TRBV7-9	-	TRBD1	TRBJ2-1	TGTGCCAGCAGTCAAGACAGGGGGGTATACAATGAGCAGTTCTTC	CASSQDRGVYNEQFF
TRBV5-4	-	TRBD2	TRBJ2-7	TGTGCCAGCAGCCCCGCGGGGGGCACCGACGAGCAGTACTTC	CASSPAGGTDEQYF
TRBV28	-	-	TRBJ1-4	TGTGCCAGCACCCTCGGAGGGGAGGCAACTAATGAAAAACTGTTTTTT	CASTLGGEATNEKLFF
TRBV6-5	-	-	TRBJ2-7	TGTGCCAGCAGTCTCACAGGGTTCTCCTACGAGCAGTACTTC	CASSLTGFSYEQYF
TRBV7-3	-	-	TRBJ2-7	TGTGCCAGCAGCCCCGGAGCACTAACCTACGAGCAGTACTTC	CASSPGALTYEQYF
TRBV30	-	TRBD2	TRBJ2-3	TGTGCCTGGAGTAGACTAGCGGGGTCAGATACGCAGTATTTT	CAWSRLAGSDTQYF
TRBV2	-	TRBD1	TRBJ1-3	TGTGCCAGCAGTGACCGAGGGACAGTAGGTGGAAACACCATATATTTT	CASSDRGTVGGNTIYF
TRBV10-2	-	-	TRBJ2-7	TGCGCCAGCCTCGCCTACGAGCAGTACTTC	CASLAYEQYF
TRBV28	-	TRBD1	TRBJ2-7	TGTGCCAGCAGTTTATTAAGCAGGGGGCAAAACGGGCAGTACTTC	CASSLLSRGQNGQYF